A single sample is the source of the 28 T cell receptor beta chains below, sequenced in a study of STAT5B mutations in CD4+ large granular lymphocyte leukemia. Sequencing used immunoSEQ multiplex PCR; TCRdb keeps in-frame clones, though not all of them. The table includes more than 30,000 clones, approximately 80% detected once. Sequencing was performed on CD4+ T cells from blood buffy coats. The receptors shown here come from a human donor in good health.

The DNA for the CDR3 is TGTGCCAGCAGTCAAGTGAGAAATCAGCCCCAGCATTTT. It translates to CASSQVRNQPQHF. This chain links TRBV6-5 with TRBJ1-5; D is uncertain. Germline V gives CDR1 MNHEY, CDR2 SVGAGI. CDR3 size: 13 residues. Trimming left V 5 bases short and J 4 bases short, with 9 bases between.

This clone was seen once. The V gene is TRBV5-4, the J gene TRBJ1-3; D possibly corresponds to TRBD1 (5 bases). CDR1 is SGHNT, CDR2 YYREEE, per germline (reference sequence). This CDR3 contains 16 residues. The V end was cut by 4 bases, the J end by 0 bases, with 14 bases between. The CDR3 loop is CASSPDSGVSGNTIYF. For the CDR3, the DNA is TGTGCCAGCAGCCCAGACTCGGGGGTCTCTGGAAACACCATATATTTT.

The V call is TRBV19, the J call TRBJ1-2; D remains ambiguous. V was clipped by 8 bases and J by 0 bases, with 10 bases between them. This CDR3 has 13 residues. Per the germline V gene, CDR1 is LNHDA and CDR2 is SQIVND (reference sequence). The CDR3, as DNA: TGTGCCAGTTATGGCAATACTAACTATGGCTACACCTTC. It yields the protein CASYGNTNYGYTF.

The gene calls are TRBV6-5 and TRBJ1-2; 7 positions agree with TRBD1. This CDR3 spans 14 amino acids. Trimming cost V 8 bases and J 4 bases; bases outside gene matches: 10. Germline lookup yields CDR1 MNHEY and CDR2 SVGAGI. The CDR3 region is CASLWTGHLYGYTF. The CDR3 bases are TGTGCCAGCCTTTGGACAGGACACCTCTATGGCTACACCTTC.

Turning to this clone: Other DNA variants within this sample encode the same CDR3. The V gene is TRBV5-4, the J gene TRBJ2-3; D is ambiguous. CDR3 length: 14 amino acids. Germline CDR1 SGHNT, CDR2 YYREEE (reference sequence). The V end lost 0 bases, the J end lost 4 bases, and 9 bases lay between the germline ends. The CDR3 sequence: CASSLAGRADTQYF. Written as DNA, the CDR3 is TGTGCCAGCAGCTTGGCGGGTCGAGCAGATACGCAGTATTTT.

This clone was picked up one time. The chain recombines TRBV10-3 with TRBJ2-1, with a tentative D call TRBD2 (5 bases). Germline V gives CDR1 ENHRY, CDR2 SYGVKD. CDR3 size: 15 residues. V was cut by 3 bases and J by 4 bases, with 13 bases left in between. CDR3 amino acids: CAISDPSTGYNEQFF. DNA for the CDR3: TGTGCCATCAGTGATCCTTCCACGGGGTACAATGAGCAGTTCTTC.

This clone has just one count. The V gene is TRBV27, the J gene TRBJ2-3; D remains ambiguous. CDR3 length equals 11 residues. Trimming left V 7 bases short and J 7 bases short, with 9 bases between. CDR1 is MNHEY, CDR2 SMNVEV, per germline (reference sequence). The CDR3 spells CASTMGYTQYF. The CDR3 DNA follows: TGTGCCAGCACCATGGGCTATACGCAGTATTTT.

The V and J genes are TRBV27 and TRBJ1-4; 7 bases are shared with TRBD1. This CDR3 is built from 14 residues. J lost 7 bases, V lost 4 bases, and 6 bases had no gene match. Germline loops: CDR1 MNHEY, CDR2 SMNVEV (reference sequence). This CDR3 is CASSSTGWFEKLFF. CDR3 nucleotide sequence: TGTGCCAGCAGTTCGACAGGGTGGTTTGAAAAACTGTTTTTT.

The chain has TRBV6-1 and TRBJ2-5; 9 nucleotides agree with TRBD1. The CDR3 contains 15 residues. Germline V gives CDR1 MNHNS, CDR2 SASEGT. The V gene end was trimmed by 4 bases and the J gene end by 2 bases; junction bases not matched to a gene: 5. The CDR3 region is CASSAATGGQETQYF. Written as DNA, the CDR3 is TGTGCCAGCAGTGCAGCGACAGGGGGTCAAGAGACCCAGTACTTC.

V is TRBV9 and J is TRBJ2-1; D possibly matches TRBD1 or TRBD2 (5 bases each). This CDR3 is 14 amino acids long. The V end lost 7 bases, the J end lost 6 bases, and 17 bases lay between the germline ends. Germline V gene lookup returns CDR1 SGDLS and CDR2 YYNGEE. The CDR3 nucleotides are TGTGCCAGCGCTCCGGGACCCGTGAGCAATGAGCAGTTCTTC. Residues: CASAPGPVSNEQFF.

J is TRBJ1-1 and V is TRBV7-2; D remains ambiguous. The CDR3 is 13 amino acids. V lost 4 bases, J lost 7 bases, and 13 bases lay in between. CDR1 and CDR2 from the germline V gene are SGHTA and FQGNSA. In nucleotides, the CDR3 is TGTGCCAGCAGCTCCTTCACACAGAATGAAGCTTTCTTT. Translated: CASSSFTQNEAFF.

The CDR3 protein is CASSGLAGYEQFF. The CDR3 DNA reads TGTGCCAGCAGTGGACTAGCGGGTTATGAGCAGTTCTTC. The chain has TRBV6-4 and TRBJ2-1; 10 bases are shared with TRBD2. Trimming removed 4 bases from V and 8 bases from J; junction bases left unmatched: 2. This CDR3 is built from 13 residues. Per germline, CDR1 MRHNA and CDR2 SNTAGT.

This clone was seen more than once but under ten times. The genes are TRBV9 and TRBJ1-6, with a possible D match to TRBD1 (5 bases). This CDR3 region has 15 residues. V was trimmed by 2 bases and J by 9 bases, leaving 15 bases between them. The germline V gene encodes CDR1 SGDLS and CDR2 YYNGEE. The CDR3 protein is CASSVDPGYGSPLHF. Written as DNA, the CDR3 is TGTGCCAGCAGCGTTGACCCAGGGTATGGTTCACCCCTCCACTTT.

V is TRBV18 and J is TRBJ1-2, with TRBD1 matching over 9 bases. This CDR3 is 14 amino acids long. Unmatched junction bases numbered 6, after V lost 5 bases and J lost 5 bases. Germline CDR1 KGHSH, CDR2 LQKENI. CDR3 loop: CASSTGTGLYGYTF. CDR3 sequence (DNA): TGTGCCAGCTCAACAGGGACAGGGTTGTATGGCTACACCTTC.

The gene calls are TRBV2 and TRBJ2-2; 7 nucleotides agree with TRBD2. The CDR3 covers 14 residues. CDR1 and CDR2 from the germline V gene are SNHLY and FYNNEI. The V and J ends lost 4 bases and 6 bases, in that order; junction bases with no gene match: 5. Written as DNA, the CDR3 is TGTGCCAGCAGTGGACTAGCCTTACCCGGGGAGCTGTTTTTT. This sequence encodes CASSGLALPGELFF.

Notes on this clone: This CDR3 is also generated by other DNA sequences in the sample. The chain is built from TRBV18 and TRBJ2-2; D unresolved. The V and J ends lost 3 bases and 8 bases respectively, with 10 bases between them. CDR1 KGHSH and CDR2 LQKENI come from the germline V gene. The CDR3 extends over 13 amino acids. For the CDR3, the DNA is TGTGCCAGCTCACCTACACTTGCGGGGGAGCTGTTTTTT. It encodes CASSPTLAGELFF.

The sample holds a few counts of this clone. The V call is TRBV6-6, the J call TRBJ2-4; 10 nucleotides agree with TRBD1. Germline CDR1 and CDR2: MNHNY and SVGAGI (reference sequence). V lost 6 bases and J lost 7; bases outside the gene matches: 12. The length of the CDR3 is 16 residues. CDR3 sequence reads: CASSRLGQGMSNIQYF. The DNA for the CDR3 is TGTGCCAGCAGCCGCCTGGGACAGGGGATGTCGAACATTCAGTACTTC.

CDR3 in DNA: TGTGCCAGCATAATTTTGGGCCCTACCTACGAGCAGTACTTC. Translated: CASIILGPTYEQYF. The V call is TRBV6-1, the J call TRBJ2-7; D remains ambiguous. The CDR3 length is 14 residues. Trimming removed 7 bases at V and 2 bases at J, with 15 bases between. CDR1 and CDR2 from the germline V gene are MNHNS and SASEGT.

V usage is TRBV7-2 and J usage is TRBJ2-5; the D is unclear. Trimming removed 1 base from V and 3 bases from J, with 9 bases in between. This CDR3 contains 14 residues. Germline V gene sequence: CDR1 SGHTA, CDR2 FQGNSA. CDR3 residues: CASSLGGWEETQYF. CDR3 nucleotide sequence: TGTGCCAGCAGCTTAGGGGGTTGGGAAGAGACCCAGTACTTC.

For the CDR3, the DNA is TGTGCCAGCAGTTACGCAGCCCGAGGGGCGGCTGGCTACACCTTC. This codes for CASSYAARGAAGYTF. This chain uses TRBV6-5 with TRBJ1-2; the D gene is possibly TRBD1 (5 bases). V was pared by 2 bases and J by 7 bases, with 17 bases between. The CDR3 runs 15 residues. Per the germline V gene, CDR1 is MNHEY and CDR2 is SVGAGI.

This clone is medium-sized in the sample. V is TRBV7-2 and J is TRBJ2-7, with D unclear. V was trimmed by 5 bases and J by 0 bases, leaving 14 bases between them. Per germline, CDR1 SGHTA and CDR2 FQGNSA. The CDR3 sequence is 15 residues long. Here the CDR3 DNA reads TGTGCCAGCAGCCTTTCGGTCACGACCTCCTACGAGCAGTACTTC. It translates to CASSLSVTTSYEQYF.

CDR3 amino acids: CASSFGQGATEAFF. The CDR3, as DNA: TGTGCCAGCAGTTTTGGACAGGGGGCAACTGAAGCTTTCTTT. The rearrangement links TRBV6-5 to TRBJ1-1, with 11 bases fitting TRBD1. The J segment lost 5 bases and the V segment lost 4 bases, leaving 3 bases of the junction unmatched. This CDR3 has 14 residues. Germline CDR1 and CDR2: MNHEY and SVGAGI.

The chain uses TRBV19 and TRBJ1-3; no reliable D call. The CDR3 has 14 residues. V was shortened by 7 bases and J by 0 bases, with 10 bases between the two germline ends. The germline V gene has CDR1 LNHDA and CDR2 SQIVND (reference sequence). The CDR3, as DNA: TGTGCCAGTATCAAACCGAGCTCTGGAAACACCATATATTTT. Its translation: CASIKPSSGNTIYF.

The chain carries TRBV19 and TRBJ2-1; possible D gene TRBD2, 5 bases. There are 15 residues in the CDR3. CDR1 LNHDA and CDR2 SQIVND come from the germline V gene (reference sequence). Deletions cut 6 bases from V and 7 bases from J, with 19 bases between. The CDR3 DNA follows: TGTGCCAGTAGCGACCACGGGATATTTTTAAATGAGCAGTTCTTC. This codes for CASSDHGIFLNEQFF.

The chain uses TRBV19 and TRBJ1-5, with a possible D match to TRBD1 (6 bases). The CDR3 runs to 18 residues. Germline CDR1 LNHDA, CDR2 SQIVND (reference sequence). V gave up 0 bases and J gave up 6 bases, with 21 bases separating them. The CDR3 spells CASSIDPLDSAGGQPQHF. The DNA of the CDR3 is TGTGCCAGTAGTATAGACCCCTTGGACAGCGCCGGCGGTCAGCCCCAGCATTTT.

V gene TRBV6-1 combines with J gene TRBJ2-7, with D perhaps being TRBD1 or TRBD2 (6 bases each). V gave up 6 bases and J gave up 1 base, with 13 bases separating them. Germline V gene sequence: CDR1 MNHNS, CDR2 SASEGT. CDR3 length: 14 residues. The DNA for the CDR3 is TGTGCCAGCAGGGGCACGGGGGCATCCTACGAGCAGTACTTC. Its protein product is CASRGTGASYEQYF.

The chain combines TRBV5-1 with TRBJ2-1, with 12 bases aligning to TRBD2. The CDR3 runs 14 residues. V shed 2 bases and J 7 bases; nucleotides not matched to a gene: 1. Germline V lookup: CDR1 SGHRS, CDR2 YFSETQ. CDR3 bases: TGCGCCAGCAGCTTCGGGACTAGCGGGAATGAGCAGTTCTTC. Protein product: CASSFGTSGNEQFF.

This clone turned up a few times. The J gene is TRBJ1-6, the V gene TRBV6-5; 7 bases map to TRBD1. V trimming: 4 bases; J trimming: 10 bases; junction bases outside the gene matches: 10. Per the germline V gene, CDR1 is MNHEY and CDR2 is SVGAGI. The CDR3 loop spans 15 amino acids. The CDR3 here is CASSSNRGSGSPLHF. The CDR3 DNA sequence: TGTGCCAGCAGTTCAAACAGGGGCTCGGGGTCACCCCTCCACTTT.